This TCR beta chain was identified during a study of human T cells and chemical hapten exposure (dated by TCRdb to the early 2020s). Context from the whole study: For sensitization, 2% DPC in acetone was applied to a roughly 2 cm by roughly 2 cm area of upper inner arm skin. Alopecia areata with under or over 50% scalp involvement, alopecia totalis and alopecia universalis were represented in the patient cohort, which was mostly female. Libraries were pooled for sequencing, and variation in per-sample TCR yields was attributed mainly to small differences in library volumes within the pool. Patient blood was sampled pre-sensitization (week 0) and at 2, 6 and about 24 weeks after DPC sensitization. Throughout the study period of roughly 24 weeks, patients also received therapeutic DPC doses to the scalp every week. Patch testing was performed on the upper back with Finn chambers containing 0.01% DPC, and the patch tests were scored after 6 days according to International Contact Dermatitis Research Group standards. The study tracked peripheral blood TCR repertoire changes in vivo during primary and secondary sensitization to the hapten diphenylcyclopropenone (DPC) in alopecia patients. Blood for TCR sequencing was provided by twenty-nine alopecia patients at one to four time points (pre-sensitization, 2, 6 and 24 weeks).

The time point label here, explained by the study, means: pre-sensitization, week 0. The label giving this sample's treatment or condition can be read as: therapeutic diphenylcyclopropenone sensitization with weekly scalp DPC. Blood at each patch-test visit was drawn before the patch test was applied. To be eligible, patients had to be aged 18 to 70, diagnosed with alopecia and judged suitable for DPC therapy, while pregnant patients were excluded. Total RNA was extracted from unfractionated whole blood that had been collected in Tempus Blood RNA tubes. Libraries were made using RACE. Sequencing used a NextSeq 500. Library preparation attached unique molecular identifiers to individual cDNA molecules for quantitative, reproducible TCR counting. Both TCR alpha and TCR beta chains were sequenced from each blood RNA sample. As for how the authors treated the data: A median of around 96,000 TCRs per sample was observed, with a range of about 20,000 to 700,000. The Decombinator software suite was used to annotate V, J and CDR3 in the TCR reads. For the PS versus PT1 abundance plots, all samples were subsampled to the same number of TCRs (28,000). Expanded TCRs were defined as absent before sensitization and observed at least eight times at the 2-week time point. TCRdb's own reprocessing of the public reads used fastp at Q25 and MiXCR and kept productive beta chains. CDR3 protein duplicates are merged, each entry listing the most common genes and DNA. These V and J calls originate from TCRdb's pipeline instead of the authors' own analysis. Across this sample there are fewer than 50,000 distinct CDR3 sequences, with 7.5% to 9% seen only once. About 1.2% of the sample is in the top ten clones.

Summary of the overall study and its limitations: Because all patients had alopecia, a presumed autoimmune disease, the immune response of the patients might differ from that of healthy individuals. After repeated subsampling, changes were observed in the strength of the expansion versus patch-test correlation and in the threshold at which the correlation became significant. A positive correlation was found between the number of PT1 expanded TCRs and patch test score, with significance reached at thresholds 8, 16 and 32 but not 4. The number of TCRs above 1 in 1000 frequency did not change with DPC sensitization; there was no evidence of global repertoire structure alterations. Significantly more large CDR3 similarity clusters were formed by expanded TCRs than by pre-sensitization or healthy control sets, consistent with antigen-driven responses.

This clonotype was picked up many times. Its antigen is currently not known. The record has no base qualities; no much larger clone is one base away. The TCR originated in a woman in her forties or fifties with alopecia areata. Some clones in this sample may be carry-over from other donors' samples. The specimen comprised whole blood, sampled in connection with sensitization to the hapten diphenylcyclopropenone (DPC).

The DNA reads as follows: TGCGCCAGCAGCCAAGCGGGACAGGAAAATGAAAAACTGTTTTTT. Its product reads: CASSQAGQENEKLFF. The sequence joins TRBV4-1 to TRBJ1-4, with 8 bases aligning to TRBD1. The CDR3, cysteine through phenylalanine, is 15 amino acids long. The sequence is cut down to CDR3 DNA, 45 bases in frame from base 1. According to the germline V gene, CDR1 reads MGHRA and CDR2 reads YSYEKL. V is trimmed back by 1 base and J by 5 bases, and the junction contains 3 bases that no gene match accounts for.